Detailed here is one T cell receptor beta chain. As yet, its antigen is unknown. This library used approximately 0.4 ug RNA and molecular barcoded adaptors spanning alpha/delta and beta/gamma chains. TCRdb fed the reads into MiXCR, producing one record per CDR3 protein. Here the sample spans tens of thousands of distinct CDR3 sequences, about 22% being singletons. The data belong to a study of read filtering for tumor transcriptome and immune sequencing. About the study: Patients were 17 male and around 13 female, mean age approximately 60 years, range about 40 to 85. By R-ISS, stages I, II and III held 8, 16 and 7 patients. Study-level results: IR-seq captured clonotypes deeper and more reliably than RNA-seq.

Every patient had bone marrow sampled while the disease was active. This CDR3 comprises 13 residues. V lost 0 bases, J lost 7 bases, and 8 bases lay in between. CDR1 is SGDLS and CDR2 is YYNGEE in the germline V gene. The sequenced sample consisted of a population of CD138-negative cells sorted from bone marrow. This TCR derives from a donor aged 40 or over with multiple myeloma. This sequence joins TRBV9 and TRBJ2-1; D is unclear. CDR3 nucleotides: TGTGCCAGCAGCGTAGGTCAGTTGAATGAGCAGTTCTTC. It encodes CASSVGQLNEQFF.